This T cell receptor beta chain is from a study of T-cell reconstitution after alpha-beta-depleted transplantation in children. General study points: Fresh T-cell production supplied most of the T-cell counts and diversity seen one year after transplant. Surviving recipient T cells and thymic progenitors accounted for the high day-60 TCRbeta diversity observed in some patients.

As for this clonotype: What it binds is not known.

CDR1 and CDR2 from the germline V gene are MDHEN and SYDVKM. The CDR3 consists of 15 residues. V was trimmed by 4 bases and J by 4 bases, leaving 14 bases between them. Unique molecular identifiers were incorporated during preparation of the TCRbeta library. Using its own MiXCR run on the PCR reads, TCRdb lists one record per CDR3 protein. The table records more than 15,000 distinct CDR3 sequences, roughly 7.6% of them present only once. This TCR was sampled from a boy under three years old who had a stem cell transplant for Wiskott-Aldrich syndrome, so the T cells may come from the graft donor. Sample: PBMCs, mostly from graft donor cells, taken 60 days after TCRalphabeta/CD19-depleted stem cell transplant. The chain combines TRBV28 with TRBJ1-5, with D perhaps matching TRBD1 (5 bases). The CDR3 here is CASSSPQVLNQPQHF. In DNA form, the CDR3 reads TGTGCCAGCAGTTCTCCACAGGTTCTAAATCAGCCCCAGCATTTT.